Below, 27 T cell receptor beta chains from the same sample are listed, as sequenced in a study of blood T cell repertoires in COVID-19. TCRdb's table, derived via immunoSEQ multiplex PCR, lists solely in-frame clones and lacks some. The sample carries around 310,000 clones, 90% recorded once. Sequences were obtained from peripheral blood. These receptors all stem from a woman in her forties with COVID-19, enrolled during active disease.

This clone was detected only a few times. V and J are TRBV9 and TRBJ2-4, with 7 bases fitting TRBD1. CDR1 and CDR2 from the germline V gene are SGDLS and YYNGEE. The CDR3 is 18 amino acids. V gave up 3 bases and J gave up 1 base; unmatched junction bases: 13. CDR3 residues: CASSATIEGARAKNIQYF. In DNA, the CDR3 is TGTGCCAGCAGCGCGACAATAGAGGGGGCCAGGGCCAAAAACATTCAGTACTTC.

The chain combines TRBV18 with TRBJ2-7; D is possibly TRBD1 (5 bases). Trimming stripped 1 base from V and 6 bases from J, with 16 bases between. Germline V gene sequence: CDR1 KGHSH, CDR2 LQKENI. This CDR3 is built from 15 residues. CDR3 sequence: CASSPQGIQGTEQYF. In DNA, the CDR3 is TGTGCCAGCTCACCACAGGGTATTCAGGGAACCGAGCAGTACTTC.

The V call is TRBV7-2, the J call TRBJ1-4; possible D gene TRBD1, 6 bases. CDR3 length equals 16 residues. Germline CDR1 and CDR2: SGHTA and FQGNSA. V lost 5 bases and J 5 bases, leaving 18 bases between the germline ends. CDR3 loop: CASSPRGRGENEKLFF. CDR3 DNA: TGTGCCAGCAGCCCCAGGGGAAGGGGCGAAAATGAAAAACTGTTTTTT.

The CDR3 reads CASSSMAGANYGYTF. The CDR3 nucleotides are TGTGCCAGCAGCTCAATGGCGGGGGCTAACTATGGCTACACCTTC. The rearrangement links TRBV7-9 to TRBJ1-2; TRBD1 is a possible D gene (5 bases). Germline V gives CDR1 SEHNR, CDR2 FQNEAQ (reference sequence). V shed 4 bases and J shed 0 bases, with 12 bases lying between them. The CDR3 has 15 amino acids.

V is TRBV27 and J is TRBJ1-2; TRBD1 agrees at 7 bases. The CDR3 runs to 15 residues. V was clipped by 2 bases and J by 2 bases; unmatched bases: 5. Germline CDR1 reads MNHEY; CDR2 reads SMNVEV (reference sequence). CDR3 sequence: CASSLRGLGNYGYTF. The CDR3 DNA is TGTGCCAGCAGTTTAAGGGGGCTCGGGAACTATGGCTACACCTTC.

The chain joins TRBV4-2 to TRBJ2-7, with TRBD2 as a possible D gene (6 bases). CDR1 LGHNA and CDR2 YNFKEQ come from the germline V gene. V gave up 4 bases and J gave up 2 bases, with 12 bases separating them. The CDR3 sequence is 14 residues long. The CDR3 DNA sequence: TGTGCCAGCAGCCCGGGGGTTCCTCCCTACGAGCAGTACTTC. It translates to CASSPGVPPYEQYF.

Written as DNA, the CDR3 is TGTGCCAGCAGCGGGGGGCTAGCGGGAGGGGTAAAGCGCACAGATACGCAGTATTTT. Amino acid sequence: CASSGGLAGGVKRTDTQYF. The rearrangement joins TRBV28 to TRBJ2-3; 12 nucleotides align to TRBD2. The CDR3 spans 19 residues. Germline CDR1 reads MDHEN; CDR2 reads SYDVKM. Trimming cost V 6 bases and J 1 base; bases outside gene matches: 14.

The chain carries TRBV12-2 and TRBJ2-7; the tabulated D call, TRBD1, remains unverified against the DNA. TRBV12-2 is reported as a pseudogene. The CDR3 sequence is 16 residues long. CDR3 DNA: TGTGCAAGTCGCTTCTTTGACAAAAAAATCGCCTACGAGCAGTACTTC. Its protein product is CASRFFDKKIAYEQYF.

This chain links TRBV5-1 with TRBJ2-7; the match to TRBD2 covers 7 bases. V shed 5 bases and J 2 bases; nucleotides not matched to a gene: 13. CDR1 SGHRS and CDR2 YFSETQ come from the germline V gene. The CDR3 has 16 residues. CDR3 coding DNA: TGCGCCAGCAGACCCGCGGGCCGCGGGGGAACCTACGAGCAGTACTTC. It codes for CASRPAGRGGTYEQYF.

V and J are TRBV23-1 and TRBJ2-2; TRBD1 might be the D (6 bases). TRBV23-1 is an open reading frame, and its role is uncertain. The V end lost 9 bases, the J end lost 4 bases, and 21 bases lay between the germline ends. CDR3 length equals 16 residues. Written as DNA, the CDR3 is TGCGCCAGTGTCCCCAAGAAAAAACAGGGCACCGGGGAGCTGTTTTTT. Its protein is CASVPKKKQGTGELFF.

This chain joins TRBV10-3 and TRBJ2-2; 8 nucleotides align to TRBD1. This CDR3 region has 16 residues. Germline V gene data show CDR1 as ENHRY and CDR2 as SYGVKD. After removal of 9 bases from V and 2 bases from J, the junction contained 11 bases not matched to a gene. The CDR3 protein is CAMERVGTGNTGELFF. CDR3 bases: TGTGCCATGGAACGGGTCGGGACAGGTAACACCGGGGAGCTGTTTTTT.

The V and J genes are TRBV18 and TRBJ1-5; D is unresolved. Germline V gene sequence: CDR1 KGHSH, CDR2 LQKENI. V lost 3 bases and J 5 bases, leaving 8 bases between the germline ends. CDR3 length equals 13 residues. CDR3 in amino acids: CASSPNTDQPQHF. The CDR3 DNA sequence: TGTGCCAGCTCACCGAACACCGATCAGCCCCAGCATTTT.

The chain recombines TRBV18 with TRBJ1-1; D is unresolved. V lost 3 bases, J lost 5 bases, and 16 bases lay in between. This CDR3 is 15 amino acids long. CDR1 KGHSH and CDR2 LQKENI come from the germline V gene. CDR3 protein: CASSPTSSGGTEAFF. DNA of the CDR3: TGTGCCAGCTCACCCACGAGTTCGGGAGGGACTGAAGCTTTCTTT.

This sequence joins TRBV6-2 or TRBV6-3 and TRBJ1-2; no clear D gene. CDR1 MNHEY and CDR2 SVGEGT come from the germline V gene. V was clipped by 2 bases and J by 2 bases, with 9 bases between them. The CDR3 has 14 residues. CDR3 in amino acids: CASSYETGNYGYTF. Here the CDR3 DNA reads TGTGCCAGCAGTTACGAAACGGGGAACTATGGCTACACCTTC.

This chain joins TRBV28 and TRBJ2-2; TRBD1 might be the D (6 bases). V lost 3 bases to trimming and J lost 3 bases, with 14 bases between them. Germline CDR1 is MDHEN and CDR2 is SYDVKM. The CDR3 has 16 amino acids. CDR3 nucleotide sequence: TGTGCCAGCAGTTTGCCTCAGGGGCTCGACACCGGGGAGCTGTTTTTT. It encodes CASSLPQGLDTGELFF.

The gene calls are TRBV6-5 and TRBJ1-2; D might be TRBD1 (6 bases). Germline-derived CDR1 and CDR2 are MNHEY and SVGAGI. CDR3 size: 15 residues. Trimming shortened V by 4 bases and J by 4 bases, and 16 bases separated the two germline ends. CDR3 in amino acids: CASSSYRGRGYGYTF. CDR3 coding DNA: TGTGCCAGCAGTTCATATAGGGGCAGGGGCTATGGCTACACCTTC.

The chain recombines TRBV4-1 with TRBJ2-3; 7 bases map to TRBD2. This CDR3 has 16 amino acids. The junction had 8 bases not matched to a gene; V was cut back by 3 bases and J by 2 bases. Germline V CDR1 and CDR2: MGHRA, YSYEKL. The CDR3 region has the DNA TGCGCCAGCAGCCAGCGACTAGCCGTATACACAGATACGCAGTATTTT. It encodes CASSQRLAVYTDTQYF.

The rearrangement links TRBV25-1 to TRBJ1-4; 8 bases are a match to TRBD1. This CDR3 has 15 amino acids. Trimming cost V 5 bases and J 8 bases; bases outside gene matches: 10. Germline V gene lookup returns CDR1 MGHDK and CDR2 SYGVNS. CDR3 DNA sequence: TGTGCCAGCAGTTTGGATGTCAGGGGGCGCGAAAAACTGTTTTTT. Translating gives CASSLDVRGREKLFF. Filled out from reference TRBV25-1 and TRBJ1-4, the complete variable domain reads EADIYQTPRYLVIGTGKKITLECSQTMGHDKMYWYQQDPGMELHLIHYSYGVNSTEKGDLSSESTVSRIRTEHFPLTLESARPSHTSQYLCASSLDVRGREKLFFGSGTQLSVL.

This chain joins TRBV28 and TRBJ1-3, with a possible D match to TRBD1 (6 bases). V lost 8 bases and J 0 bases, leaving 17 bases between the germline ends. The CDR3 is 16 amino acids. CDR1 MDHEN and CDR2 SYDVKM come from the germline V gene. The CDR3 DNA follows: TGTGCCAGCGGGTCGACTACAGGGAGCTCTGGAAACACCATATATTTT. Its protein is CASGSTTGSSGNTIYF.

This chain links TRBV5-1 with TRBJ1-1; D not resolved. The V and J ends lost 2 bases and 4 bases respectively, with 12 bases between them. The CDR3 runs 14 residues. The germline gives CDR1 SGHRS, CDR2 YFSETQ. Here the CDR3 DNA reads TGCGCCAGCAGCTTCGGGAGTTCCGGCACTGAAGCTTTCTTT. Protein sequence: CASSFGSSGTEAFF.

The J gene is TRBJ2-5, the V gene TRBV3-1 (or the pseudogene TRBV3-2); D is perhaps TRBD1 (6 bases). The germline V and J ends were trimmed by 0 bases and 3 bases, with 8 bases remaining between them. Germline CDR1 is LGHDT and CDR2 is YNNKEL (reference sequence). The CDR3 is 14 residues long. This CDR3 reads CASSQEAGEETQYF. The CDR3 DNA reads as TGTGCCAGCAGCCAAGAGGCAGGGGAAGAGACCCAGTACTTC.

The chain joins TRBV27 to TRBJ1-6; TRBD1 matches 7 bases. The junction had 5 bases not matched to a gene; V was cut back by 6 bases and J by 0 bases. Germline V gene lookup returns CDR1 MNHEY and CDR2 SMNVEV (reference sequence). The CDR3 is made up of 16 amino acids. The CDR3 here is CASSLQGSSYNSPLHF. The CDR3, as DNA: TGTGCCAGCAGCTTACAGGGGAGCTCCTATAATTCACCCCTCCACTTT.

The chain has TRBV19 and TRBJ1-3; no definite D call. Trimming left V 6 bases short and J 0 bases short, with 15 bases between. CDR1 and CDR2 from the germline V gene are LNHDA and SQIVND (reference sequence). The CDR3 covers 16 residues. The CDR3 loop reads CASRVTQAYSGNTIYF. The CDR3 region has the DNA TGTGCCAGTAGAGTCACCCAGGCGTACTCTGGAAACACCATATATTTT.

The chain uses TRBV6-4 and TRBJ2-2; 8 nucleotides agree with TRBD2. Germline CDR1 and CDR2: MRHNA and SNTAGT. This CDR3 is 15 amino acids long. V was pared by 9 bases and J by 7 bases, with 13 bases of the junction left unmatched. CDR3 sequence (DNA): TGTGCCAGGGGGGGAGCGGGAGAGTCAATCGGGGAGCTGTTTTTT. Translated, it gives CARGGAGESIGELFF.

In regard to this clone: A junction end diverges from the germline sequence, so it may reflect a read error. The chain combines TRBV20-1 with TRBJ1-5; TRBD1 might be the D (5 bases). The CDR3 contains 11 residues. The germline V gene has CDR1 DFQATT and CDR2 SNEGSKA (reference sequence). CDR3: CSARDRQGVVF. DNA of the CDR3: TGCAGTGCTAGAGATCGGCAGGGTGTCGTTTTT.

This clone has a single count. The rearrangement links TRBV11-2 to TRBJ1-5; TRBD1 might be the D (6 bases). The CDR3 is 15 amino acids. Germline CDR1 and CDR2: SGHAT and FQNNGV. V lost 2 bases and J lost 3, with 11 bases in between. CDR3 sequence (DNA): TGTGCCAGCAGCTTAACCCCAGGGGCCAATCAGCCCCAGCATTTT. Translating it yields CASSLTPGANQPQHF.

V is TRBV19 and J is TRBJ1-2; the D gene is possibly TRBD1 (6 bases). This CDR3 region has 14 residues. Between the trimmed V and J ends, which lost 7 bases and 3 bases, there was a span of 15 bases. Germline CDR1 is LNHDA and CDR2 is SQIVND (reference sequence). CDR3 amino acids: CASKGRAGDYGYTF. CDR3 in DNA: TGTGCCAGTAAGGGTCGGGCAGGGGACTATGGCTACACCTTC.